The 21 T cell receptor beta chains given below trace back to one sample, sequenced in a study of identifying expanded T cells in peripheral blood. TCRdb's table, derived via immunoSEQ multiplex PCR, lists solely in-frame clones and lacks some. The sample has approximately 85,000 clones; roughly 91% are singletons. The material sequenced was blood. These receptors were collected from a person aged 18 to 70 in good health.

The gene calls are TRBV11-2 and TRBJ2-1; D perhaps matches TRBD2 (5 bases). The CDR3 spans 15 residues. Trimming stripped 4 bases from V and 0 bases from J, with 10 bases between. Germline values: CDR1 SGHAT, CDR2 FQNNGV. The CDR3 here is CASSSVRGSYNEQFF. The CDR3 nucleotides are TGTGCCAGCAGCTCAGTTCGGGGCTCCTACAATGAGCAGTTCTTC. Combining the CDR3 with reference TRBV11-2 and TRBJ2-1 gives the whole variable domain EAGVAQSPRYKIIEKRQSVAFWCNPISGHATLYWYQQILGQGPKLLIQFQNNGVVDDSQLPKDRFSAERLKGVDSTLKIQPAKLEDSAVYLCASSSVRGSYNEQFFGPGTRLTVL.

The CDR3: CASSPGLGYEQYF. DNA for the CDR3: TGTGCCAGCAGCCCGGGCTTGGGGTACGAGCAGTACTTC. The V call is TRBV27, the J call TRBJ2-7; D is ambiguous. This CDR3 has 13 amino acids. The V and J ends lost 6 bases and 4 bases respectively, with 13 bases between them. Germline V lookup: CDR1 MNHEY, CDR2 SMNVEV (reference sequence).

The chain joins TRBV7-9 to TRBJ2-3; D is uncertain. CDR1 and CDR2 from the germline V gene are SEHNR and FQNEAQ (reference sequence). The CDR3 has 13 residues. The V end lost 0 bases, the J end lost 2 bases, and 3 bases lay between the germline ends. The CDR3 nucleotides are TGTGCCAGCAGCTTAGCCCCCACAGATACGCAGTATTTT. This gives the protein CASSLAPTDTQYF.

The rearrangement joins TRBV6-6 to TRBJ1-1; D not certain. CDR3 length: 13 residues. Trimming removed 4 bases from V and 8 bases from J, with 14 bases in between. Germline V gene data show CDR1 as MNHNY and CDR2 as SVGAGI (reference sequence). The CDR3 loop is CASSSERKGEAFF. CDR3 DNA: TGTGCCAGCAGTTCAGAACGAAAAGGGGAAGCTTTCTTT.

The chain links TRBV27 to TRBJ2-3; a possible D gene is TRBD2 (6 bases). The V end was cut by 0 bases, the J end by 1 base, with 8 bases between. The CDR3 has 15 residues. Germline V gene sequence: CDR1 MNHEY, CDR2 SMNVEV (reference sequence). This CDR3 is CASSLSERGTDTQYF. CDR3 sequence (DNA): TGTGCCAGCAGTTTATCAGAGCGGGGCACAGATACGCAGTATTTT.

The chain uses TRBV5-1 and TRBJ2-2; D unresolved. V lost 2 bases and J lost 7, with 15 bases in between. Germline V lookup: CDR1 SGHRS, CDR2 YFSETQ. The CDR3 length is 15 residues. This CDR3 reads CASSLFGSQSGELFF. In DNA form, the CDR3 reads TGCGCCAGCAGCTTATTTGGCAGCCAAAGCGGGGAGCTGTTTTTT. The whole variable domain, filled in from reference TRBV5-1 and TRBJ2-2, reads KAGVTQTPRYLIKTRGQQVTLSCSPISGHRSVSWYQQTPGQGLQFLFEYFSETQRNKGNFPGRFSGRQFSNSRSEMNVSTLELGDSALYLCASSLFGSQSGELFFGEGSRLTVL.

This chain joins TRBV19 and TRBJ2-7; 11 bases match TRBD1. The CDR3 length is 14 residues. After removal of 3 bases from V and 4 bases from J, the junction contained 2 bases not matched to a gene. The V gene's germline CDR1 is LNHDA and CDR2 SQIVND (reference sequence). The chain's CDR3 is CASSIGTGGYEQYF. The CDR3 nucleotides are TGTGCCAGTAGTATCGGGACAGGGGGATACGAGCAGTACTTC.

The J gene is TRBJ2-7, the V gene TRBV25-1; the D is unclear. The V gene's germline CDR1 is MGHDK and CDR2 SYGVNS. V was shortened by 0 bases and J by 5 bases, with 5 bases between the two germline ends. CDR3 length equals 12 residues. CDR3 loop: CASSEYTNEQYF. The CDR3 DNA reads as TGTGCCAGCAGTGAATATACGAACGAGCAGTACTTC.

The DNA for the CDR3 is TGTGCCAGCAGCTCCGGACAGGGCATCCAAGAGACCCAGTACTTC. It translates to CASSSGQGIQETQYF. V is TRBV7-9 and J is TRBJ2-5, with 8 nucleotides matching TRBD1. Germline V gene sequence: CDR1 SEHNR, CDR2 FQNEAQ (reference sequence). This CDR3 is built from 15 residues. J was trimmed by 1 base and V by 4 bases; bases with no gene match: 5. The whole variable domain, filled in from reference TRBV7-9 and TRBJ2-5, reads DTGVSQNPRHKITKRGQNVTFRCDPISEHNRLYWYRQTLGQGPEFLTYFQNEAQLEKSRLLSDRFSAERPKGSFSTLEIQRTEQGDSAMYLCASSSGQGIQETQYFGPGTRLLVL.

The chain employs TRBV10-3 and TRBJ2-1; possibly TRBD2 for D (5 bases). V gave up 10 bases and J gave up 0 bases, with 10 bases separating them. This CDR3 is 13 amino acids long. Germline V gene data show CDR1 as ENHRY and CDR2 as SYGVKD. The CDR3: CATARDSYNEQFF. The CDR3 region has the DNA TGTGCCACCGCCCGGGACTCCTACAATGAGCAGTTCTTC.

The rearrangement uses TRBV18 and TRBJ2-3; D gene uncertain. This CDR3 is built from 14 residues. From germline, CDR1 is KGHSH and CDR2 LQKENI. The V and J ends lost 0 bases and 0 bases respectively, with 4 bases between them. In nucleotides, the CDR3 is TGTGCCAGCTCACCACCGGGGAGCACAGATACGCAGTATTTT. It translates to CASSPPGSTDTQYF.

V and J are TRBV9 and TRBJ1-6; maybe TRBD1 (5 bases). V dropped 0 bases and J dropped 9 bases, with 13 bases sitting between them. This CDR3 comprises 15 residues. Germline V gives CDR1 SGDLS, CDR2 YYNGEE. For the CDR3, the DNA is TGTGCCAGCAGCGTAGGAGGGGCTCGGGGTTCACCCCTCCACTTT. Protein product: CASSVGGARGSPLHF. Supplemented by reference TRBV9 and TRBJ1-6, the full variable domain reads DSGVTQTPKHLITATGQRVTLRCSPRSGDLSVYWYQQSLDQGLQFLIQYYNGEERAKGNILERFSAQQFPDLHSELNLSSLELGDSALYFCASSVGGARGSPLHFGNGTRLTVT.

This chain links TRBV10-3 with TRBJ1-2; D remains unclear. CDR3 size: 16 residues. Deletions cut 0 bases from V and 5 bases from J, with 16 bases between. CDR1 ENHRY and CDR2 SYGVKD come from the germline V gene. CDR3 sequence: CAISESSGNLEYGYTF. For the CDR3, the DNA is TGTGCCATCAGTGAGTCGTCGGGCAACCTCGAGTATGGCTACACCTTC.

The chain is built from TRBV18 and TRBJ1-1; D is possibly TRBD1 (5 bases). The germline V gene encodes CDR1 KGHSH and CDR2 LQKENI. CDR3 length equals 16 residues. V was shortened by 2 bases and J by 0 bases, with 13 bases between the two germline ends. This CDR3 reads CASSPGRWGMNTEAFF. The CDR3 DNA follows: TGTGCCAGCTCACCAGGCAGGTGGGGCATGAACACTGAAGCTTTCTTT.

The CDR3 region has the DNA TGCGCCAGCAGCTTGGCCGGCAATAGCAATCAGCCCCAGCATTTT. Its translation: CASSLAGNSNQPQHF. V is TRBV5-1 and J is TRBJ1-5; D is unclear. This CDR3 has 15 residues. Germline V gives CDR1 SGHRS, CDR2 YFSETQ. Trimming left V 0 bases short and J 0 bases short, with 7 bases between.

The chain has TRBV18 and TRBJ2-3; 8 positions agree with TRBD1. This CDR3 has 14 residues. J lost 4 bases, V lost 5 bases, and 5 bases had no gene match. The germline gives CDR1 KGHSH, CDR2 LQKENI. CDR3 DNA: TGTGCCAGCTCAGAATTACAGGGGGCAGATACGCAGTATTTT. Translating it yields CASSELQGADTQYF.

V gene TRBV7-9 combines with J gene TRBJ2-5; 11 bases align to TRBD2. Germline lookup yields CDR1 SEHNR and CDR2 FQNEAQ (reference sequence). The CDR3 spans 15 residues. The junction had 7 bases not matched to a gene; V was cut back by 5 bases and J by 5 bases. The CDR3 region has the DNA TGTGCCAGCAGCCGCACTAGCGGGGGCGGGGAGACCCAGTACTTC. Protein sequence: CASSRTSGGGETQYF. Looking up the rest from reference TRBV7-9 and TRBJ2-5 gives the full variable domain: DTGVSQNPRHKITKRGQNVTFRCDPISEHNRLYWYRQTLGQGPEFLTYFQNEAQLEKSRLLSDRFSAERPKGSFSTLEIQRTEQGDSAMYLCASSRTSGGGETQYFGPGTRLLVL.

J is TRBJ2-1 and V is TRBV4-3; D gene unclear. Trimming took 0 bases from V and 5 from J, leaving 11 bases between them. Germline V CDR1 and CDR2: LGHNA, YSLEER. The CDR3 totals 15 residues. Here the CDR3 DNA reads TGCGCCAGCAGCCAAGATGGTGGACCGCACAATGAGCAGTTCTTC. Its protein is CASSQDGGPHNEQFF.

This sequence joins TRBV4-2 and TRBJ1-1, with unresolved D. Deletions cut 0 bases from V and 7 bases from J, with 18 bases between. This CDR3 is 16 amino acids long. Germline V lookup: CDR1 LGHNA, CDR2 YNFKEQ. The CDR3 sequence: CASSQDSVTRADEAFF. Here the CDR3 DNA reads TGTGCCAGCAGCCAAGATAGTGTAACGAGGGCGGATGAAGCTTTCTTT.

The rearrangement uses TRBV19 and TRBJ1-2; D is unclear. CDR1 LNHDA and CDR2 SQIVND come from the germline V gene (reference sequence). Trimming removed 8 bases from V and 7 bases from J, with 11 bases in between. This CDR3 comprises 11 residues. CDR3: CASAAGGGYTF. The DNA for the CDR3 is TGTGCCAGTGCTGCGGGCGGTGGCTACACCTTC.

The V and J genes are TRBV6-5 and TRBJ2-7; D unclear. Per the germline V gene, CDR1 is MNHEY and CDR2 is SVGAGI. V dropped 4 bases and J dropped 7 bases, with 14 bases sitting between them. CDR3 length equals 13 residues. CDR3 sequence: CASSSPQRFEQYF. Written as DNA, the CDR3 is TGTGCCAGCAGTTCTCCTCAACGATTTGAGCAGTACTTC.